This TCR beta chain was found in a study of Tregs in tolerant kidney transplant recipients (dated by TCRdb to the late 2010s). Broadly, across the study: Before combined kidney and bone marrow transplantation, this study identified donor-specific regulatory T cells using TCRbeta sequencing and then followed those same cells after transplant. In a few healthy controls, several methods of expanding Tregs specific for an allogeneic donor were compared by TCRbeta repertoire sequencing.

Thawed PBMCs were FACS-sorted into unstimulated Tregs (CD4+CD25+CD127-), CD4+ non-Tregs (CD4+CD25-), CD4 cells and CD8 cells. Healthy control blood was obtained either as purchased buffy coats or from healthy volunteers. Healthy control blood was processed to PBMCs by Ficoll density gradient and cryopreserved, and patient PBMCs were collected before and after transplant. With regard to this clone: Its antigen target is currently unknown. No clone much larger than this one lies a single base away; base qualities are absent.

For TCRbeta CDR3 sequencing, genomic DNA from the sorted cells was extracted using the QIAGEN DNeasy Blood and Tissue Kit. High-throughput TCRbeta CDR3 sequencing, which included PCR amplification with bias correction and internal controls, was done commercially through immunoSEQ. The paper's data handling went like this. Unique productive TCRbeta sequences were defined by CDR3 nucleotide sequence where primers matched, and otherwise by CDR3 amino acid sequence together with Vbeta and Jbeta genes. To correct for sorting error, sequences found in more than one sorted population at a frequency ratio of 2:1 or less were discarded, and the remaining shared sequences were assigned to the population with the higher frequency. A sequence was defined as donor-reactive if the sequence was expanded at least 5-fold in CFSE-low cells compared with unstimulated cells and had a frequency of at least 0.01% in CFSE-low cells. Jensen-Shannon divergence calculated on the top 100 TCRbeta sequences ranked by frequency was used to measure repertoire divergence. When a sample had multiple sequencing runs, each run was corrected for sorting error separately and the runs were then pooled. TCRdb mirrors the immuneACCESS table, restricted to in-frame sequences. Some clones are absent from its copies; in checked studies, under half trace to an unresolved V gene, and the reason for the others is unknown. V and J calls and clone size are given by that table; D and trimming were obtained from the DNA. The sample contains about 240,000 clones, around 81% of them found a single time. The ten largest clones represent about 0.64% of the sample.

Germline trimming amounts to 3 bases on V and 7 bases on J, with 10 as the count of junction bases outside the gene matches. CDR1 and CDR2 are read off the germline V gene as LGHNA and YNFKEQ. The CDR3 sequence holds 15 residues, the cysteine and phenylalanine included. CDR3 DNA only is kept here, 45 bases in frame from base 1. Overall study outcomes, separate from this receptor: The study was constrained by small patient numbers, and validation of the findings is required in larger populations and under other immunosuppression protocols. Expanding Tregs with activated donor B cells appeared to identify the most biologically relevant and donor-specific TCRbeta repertoire. Although technical replication error seemed to be minimal, the question of biological reproducibility was not addressed directly.

The rearrangement combines TRBV4-2 with TRBJ2-7, and 9 junctional nucleotides match TRBD1. Sequenced sample: CD4+ T cells from blood. This TCR was sampled from a human donor in good health. The sequence in DNA is TGTGCCAGCAGCCACGTGGGACAGGGAAAAGGGGAGCAGTACTTC. Its translation reads: CASSHVGQGKGEQYF.